Reported below is one T cell receptor (beta chain). Antigen specificity is unknown. The PCR ran on 60 Vbeta and 13 Jbeta primers. Some clones are missing from TCRdb's copy, which holds only in-frame ones; the method was immunoSEQ multiplex PCR. The sample lists under 200,000 clones, roughly 80% occurring once. Germline loops: CDR1 SGDLS, CDR2 YYNGEE. V was clipped by 3 bases and J by 5 bases; unmatched bases: 8. This CDR3 spans 16 amino acids. The data derive from a study of cytomegalovirus exposure and HLA in healthy donors. The wider study: In terms of ancestry, the Caucasian-associated cluster contained roughly 81% of the approximately 430 genotyped donors.

Findings and caveats of the study: A later analysis found common viral pathogens apparently linked to several of the most significant clusters.

The chain is built from TRBV9 and TRBJ1-2; 12 positions agree with TRBD1. The sequenced material came from PBMCs. The source of this sequence is a male donor in good health and CMV-seropositive. In DNA form, the CDR3 reads TGTGCCAGCAGCGAGACCGGGACAGGGGGCCCTTATGGCTACACCTTC. Translating it yields CASSETGTGGPYGYTF.